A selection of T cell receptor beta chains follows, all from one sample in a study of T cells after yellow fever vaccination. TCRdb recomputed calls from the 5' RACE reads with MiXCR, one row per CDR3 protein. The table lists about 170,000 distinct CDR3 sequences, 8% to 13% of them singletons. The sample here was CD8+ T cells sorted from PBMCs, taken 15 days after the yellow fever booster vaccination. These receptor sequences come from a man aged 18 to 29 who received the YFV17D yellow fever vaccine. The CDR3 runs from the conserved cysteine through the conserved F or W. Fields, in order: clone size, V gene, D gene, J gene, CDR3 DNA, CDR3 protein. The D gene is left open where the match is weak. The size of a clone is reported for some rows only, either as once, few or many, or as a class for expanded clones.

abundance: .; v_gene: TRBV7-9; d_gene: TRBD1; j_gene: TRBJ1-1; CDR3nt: TGTGCCAGCAGCAAGGGACAGGGGGAGGGCGCGAACACTGAAGCTTTCTTT; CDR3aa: CASSKGQGEGANTEAFF
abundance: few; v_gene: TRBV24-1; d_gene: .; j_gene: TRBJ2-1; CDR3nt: TGTGCCACCAGTGACCGGAGGGCTGAGCAGTTCTTC; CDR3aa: CATSDRRAEQFF
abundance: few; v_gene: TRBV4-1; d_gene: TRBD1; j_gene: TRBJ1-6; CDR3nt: TGCGCCAGCAGCCAAGGGGGACAGGGCAATTCACCCCTCCACTTT; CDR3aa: CASSQGGQGNSPLHF
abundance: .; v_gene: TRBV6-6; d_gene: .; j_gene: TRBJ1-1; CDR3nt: TGTGCCAGCATTATGAACACTGAAGCTTTCTTT; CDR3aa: CASIMNTEAFF
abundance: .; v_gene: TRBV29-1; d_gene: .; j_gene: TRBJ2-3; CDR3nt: TGCAGCGTTGAAGATTCGGCGCGCCCCACGGATACGCAGTATTTT; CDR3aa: CSVEDSARPTDTQYF
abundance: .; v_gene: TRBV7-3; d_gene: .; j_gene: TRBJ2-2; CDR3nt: TGTGCCAGCAGCATGTACAAGACGACCGGGGAGCTGTTTTTT; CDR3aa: CASSMYKTTGELFF
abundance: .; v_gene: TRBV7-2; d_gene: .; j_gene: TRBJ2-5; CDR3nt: TGTGCCAGCAGCTCTGTTTTGGGGCGGCGTCGGACCCAGTACTTC; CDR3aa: CASSSVLGRRRTQYF
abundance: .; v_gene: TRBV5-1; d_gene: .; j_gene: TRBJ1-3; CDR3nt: TGCGCCAGCAGCTTGGCCGGAGGGACGGGAAACACCATATATTTT; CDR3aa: CASSLAGGTGNTIYF
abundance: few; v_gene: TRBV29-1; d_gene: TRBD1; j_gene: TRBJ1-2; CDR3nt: TGCAGCGGCGACAGGGTTCAGAACTATGGCTACACCTTC; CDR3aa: CSGDRVQNYGYTF
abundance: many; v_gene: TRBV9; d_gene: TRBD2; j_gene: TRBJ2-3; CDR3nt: TGTGCCAGCAGCGCCGGGAGGATGGGCACAGATACGCAGTATTTT; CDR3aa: CASSAGRMGTDTQYF
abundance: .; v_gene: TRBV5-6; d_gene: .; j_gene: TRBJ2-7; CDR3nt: TGTGCCAGCAGCCTGGGGCCCCTGGGGGAGCAGTACTTC; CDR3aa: CASSLGPLGEQYF